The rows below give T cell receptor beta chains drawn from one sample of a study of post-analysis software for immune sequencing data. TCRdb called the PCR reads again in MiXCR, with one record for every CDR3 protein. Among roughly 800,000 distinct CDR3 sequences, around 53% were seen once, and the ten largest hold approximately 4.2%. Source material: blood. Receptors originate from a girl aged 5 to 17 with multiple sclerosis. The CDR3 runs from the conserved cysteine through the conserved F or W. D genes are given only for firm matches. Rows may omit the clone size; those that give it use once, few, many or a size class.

TGTGCCATCAGTGAGGAAGAGACCCAGTACTTC	CAISEEETQYF	11	TRBV10-3	few	.	TRBJ2-5
TGTGCCAGCAGCCCAGCGGACGGTGCCTACGAGCAGTACTTC	CASSPADGAYEQYF	14	TRBV3-1	.	.	TRBJ2-7
TGCGCCAGCAGCTCCACTAGCCAGCAGAGTTACAATGAGCAGTTCTTC	CASSSTSQQSYNEQFF	16	TRBV5-1	.	.	TRBJ2-1
TGCGCCAGCAGTCAATCGTTCCGTAGCACAGATACGCAGTATTTT	CASSQSFRSTDTQYF	15	TRBV4-1	few	.	TRBJ2-3
TGCAGTGCTTTAGACCCTAGCGGCTCCTACAATGAGCAGTTCTTC	CSALDPSGSYNEQFF	15	TRBV20-1	few	TRBD2	TRBJ2-1
TGTGCCAGCAGCCACCCGGACGGGGTCAGCGCAGATACGCAGTATTTT	CASSHPDGVSADTQYF	16	TRBV7-3	once	.	TRBJ2-3
TGCGCCAGCAGCTTTCCAGCGGGGGGGCCGAGCACAGATACGCAGTATTTT	CASSFPAGGPSTDTQYF	17	TRBV5-1	.	TRBD2	TRBJ2-3
TGCAGTGTTACTAGCGGGGACGAAGAGACCCAGTACTTC	CSVTSGDEETQYF	13	TRBV20-1	few	TRBD2	TRBJ2-5
TGCAGTGCTAGGAAACGGACCGCCTACAATGAGCAGTTCTTC	CSARKRTAYNEQFF	14	TRBV20-1	once	.	TRBJ2-1
TGTGCCAGCAGTTTCTGGCGGGGGGCCAACCTCTACGAGCAGTACTTC	CASSFWRGANLYEQYF	16	TRBV12-3/TRBV12-4	many	TRBD2	TRBJ2-7
TGCAGCGTTGAGGGGGTTACTGGGGCCAACGTCCTGACTTTC	CSVEGVTGANVLTF	14	TRBV29-1	few	.	TRBJ2-6
TGTGCCAGCAGCCCATACCCCCGGGGGACAACCTACAATGAGCAGTTCTTC	CASSPYPRGTTYNEQFF	17	TRBV11-2	.	.	TRBJ2-1
TGTGCCAGCAGCACAGGTCTTCGGAACACTGAAGCTTTCTTT	CASSTGLRNTEAFF	14	TRBV6-6	.	.	TRBJ1-1
TGTGCCAGCAGTCTTACTAGCGGGAGACCCTACGAGCAGTACTTC	CASSLTSGRPYEQYF	15	TRBV7-9	.	TRBD2	TRBJ2-7
TGCGCCAGCAGCTTGGGACTAGCGGGAGTTGCGCAGTTCTTC	CASSLGLAGVAQFF	14	TRBV5-1	.	TRBD2	TRBJ2-1
TGTGCCAGCTCGACTAGCGGGGGGGCCACCGAGCAGTTCTTC	CASSTSGGATEQFF	14	TRBV6-1	.	TRBD2	TRBJ2-1
TGCAGTGCGCAAGGACGGCCCCTAAACATTCAGTACTTC	CSAQGRPLNIQYF	13	TRBV20-1	.	.	TRBJ2-4
TGTGCCAGCAGCTTAGATCTGACAGGACAAAACATTCAGTACTTC	CASSLDLTGQNIQYF	15	TRBV11-2	once	.	TRBJ2-4
TGTGCCAGCAGTGATTTTAAGAGAGGCAGGGACACTGAAGCTTTCTTT	CASSDFKRGRDTEAFF	16	TRBV6-1	once	.	TRBJ1-1
TGTGCCAGCAGCTTGCTGACAGGGGGATCCCAACGGGATGAGCAGTTCTTC	CASSLLTGGSQRDEQFF	17	TRBV5-6	.	TRBD1	TRBJ2-1
TGTGCCACCCAGTTAAACAGGGAATACAATGAGCAGTTCTTC	CATQLNREYNEQFF	14	TRBV6-6	.	.	TRBJ2-1
TGCAGTGCTAGTCCTCAGGGGGAGGGCCGGGGGAGCAACTATGGCTACACCTTC	CSASPQGEGRGSNYGYTF	18	TRBV20-1	.	TRBD1	TRBJ1-2
TGCAGTGCTAGACAGACAGGGGCGAGCTCTGGGGCCAACGTCCTGACTTTC	CSARQTGASSGANVLTF	17	TRBV20-1	.	TRBD1	TRBJ2-6
TGCGCCAGCAGCTTGAGCGGTTACGATACGCAGTATTTT	CASSLSGYDTQYF	13	TRBV5-1	few	.	TRBJ2-3
TGTGCCAGCAGTGAAAGAAGGGATAGCGGAACGACCTACGAGCAGTACTTC	CASSERRDSGTTYEQYF	17	TRBV25-1	.	.	TRBJ2-7
TGTGCCAGCCGATGGTACCAAGAGACCCAGTACTTC	CASRWYQETQYF	12	TRBV7-9	.	.	TRBJ2-5
TGTGCCAGCAGTTTACAGCCGCGAGGTTCCCTCCACTTT	CASSLQPRGSLHF	13	TRBV6-5	.	.	TRBJ1-6
TGCGCCAGCAGCTTGGCTGCCGGGCGCAATGAGCAGTTCTTC	CASSLAAGRNEQFF	14	TRBV5-1	.	.	TRBJ2-1
TGTGCCAGCAGTGAAGTGGTTAGCGGGGCCTACGAGCAGTACTTC	CASSEVVSGAYEQYF	15	TRBV5-5	few	TRBD2	TRBJ2-7
TGTGCCAGCAGCGTAGAGGACAGGTGGGGGCTCAATGAGCAGTTCTTC	CASSVEDRWGLNEQFF	16	TRBV9	few	TRBD1	TRBJ2-1
TGTGCCAGCAGCTTAAATTTGGGTGGTGAGCAGTTCTTC	CASSLNLGGEQFF	13	TRBV7-3	.	.	TRBJ2-1
TGTGCCAGCAGTGACGGGACAGACTCTAACTATGGCTACACCTTC	CASSDGTDSNYGYTF	15	TRBV6-4	.	TRBD1	TRBJ1-2
TGTGCCAGCGGGCGACAGCTGGGGACCTACGAGCAGTACTTC	CASGRQLGTYEQYF	14	TRBV6-5	.	.	TRBJ2-7
TGTGCCAGTAGTATCGCTCGGGCAGCTGAACGTACCTACGAGCAGTACTTC	CASSIARAAERTYEQYF	17	TRBV19	.	.	TRBJ2-7
TGTGCCAGCAGCTTAGCGACGGGAGGGGTCTCCAATGAGCAGTTCTTC	CASSLATGGVSNEQFF	16	TRBV7-9	.	TRBD2	TRBJ2-1
TGCAGTGCTAGGCTAGCGGGAGGGGCATACGAGCAGTACTTC	CSARLAGGAYEQYF	14	TRBV20-1	.	TRBD2	TRBJ2-7
TGTGCCAGCAGCTTGGTCCCTGATCCTTCCACAGATACGCAGTATTTT	CASSLVPDPSTDTQYF	16	TRBV5-6	.	.	TRBJ2-3
TGCAGTGCTAGAGATCTAGGAGGAGGCTACGAGCAGTACTTC	CSARDLGGGYEQYF	14	TRBV20-1	.	.	TRBJ2-7
TGCAGCGTCGCCCGGGGGGTCTACAATGAGCAGTTCTTC	CSVARGVYNEQFF	13	TRBV29-1	.	TRBD2	TRBJ2-1
TGCAGCCAACTCCCGTCCGGGAGCGGAACAGATACGCAGTATTTT	CSQLPSGSGTDTQYF	15	TRBV29-1	.	.	TRBJ2-3
TGCAGTGCTAGACAGGACGGGAGGTCCTACGAGCAGTACTTC	CSARQDGRSYEQYF	14	TRBV20-1	few	TRBD2	TRBJ2-7
TGTGCCAGCAGCCACCAGGGCTACGAGCAGTACTTC	CASSHQGYEQYF	12	TRBV25-1	.	.	TRBJ2-7
TGTGCCAGCAGCCGCTTCTATGGCTACACCTTC	CASSRFYGYTF	11	TRBV6-2/TRBV6-3	few	.	TRBJ1-2
TGTGCCATCAGTGAGTTAGTATCCACCGAGCAGTACTTC	CAISELVSTEQYF	13	TRBV10-3	.	.	TRBJ2-7
TGTGCCAGCAGCCCTAGCGGGGGGCTCACAGATACGCAGTATTTT	CASSPSGGLTDTQYF	15	TRBV7-9	few	TRBD2	TRBJ2-3
TGTGCCAGCAACCAGCGCAGGGGGCCTGGGGAGCAGTACTTC	CASNQRRGPGEQYF	14	TRBV7-8	.	TRBD1	TRBJ2-5
TGTGCCAGCAGCAGTACGGGCCGGGGCCCTCGCGACGAGCAGTACTTC	CASSSTGRGPRDEQYF	16	TRBV25-1	few	.	TRBJ2-7
TGCAGTGCTAGAGATTTGGCTAGCGGGAGCTATTACGAGCAGTACTTC	CSARDLASGSYYEQYF	16	TRBV20-1	.	TRBD2	TRBJ2-7
TGCAGTGCTGCCTTCCAGGGGAACTTCGCTAACTATGGCTACACCTTC	CSAAFQGNFANYGYTF	16	TRBV20-1	.	.	TRBJ1-2
TGTGCCAGCAGCTTAGACTCGACCTCCTACAATGAGCAGTTCTTC	CASSLDSTSYNEQFF	15	TRBV11-3	few	.	TRBJ2-1